Presented here are 26 T cell receptor beta chains from one specimen sequenced in a study of OX40 agonist ivuxolimab in advanced cancers. Measured with immunoSEQ multiplex PCR; TCRdb has only the in-frame clones, and not every one. The sample has 49,000 or so clones, approximately 88% seen once; the top ten hold around 15%. Here the sequenced sample was CD4+ or CD8+ T cells sorted from blood, taken in a trial of the OX40 agonist ivuxolimab. Receptors were obtained from an adult with an advanced solid tumor such as melanoma, head and neck, liver or kidney cancer.

The chain is built from TRBV19 and TRBJ2-1, with 7 bases fitting TRBD1. Germline CDR1 LNHDA, CDR2 SQIVND (reference sequence). CDR3 length equals 14 residues. With 7 bases clipped from V and 6 bases from J, the junction kept 9 bases outside the gene matches. The CDR3 region is CASTTGQIGNEQFF. CDR3 nucleotides: TGTGCCAGTACAACGGGACAGATAGGCAATGAGCAGTTCTTC.

The table lists this clone with a few counts. The chain joins TRBV10-3 to TRBJ1-1; 8 nucleotides agree with TRBD1. This CDR3 comprises 15 residues. Germline V gene sequence: CDR1 ENHRY, CDR2 SYGVKD. The V segment lost 2 bases and the J segment 4 bases; nucleotides outside the gene matches: 6. This chain's CDR3 is CAISEGQGDPTEAFF. DNA for the CDR3: TGTGCCATCAGTGAGGGACAGGGTGACCCCACTGAAGCTTTCTTT.

This clone has just one count. The gene calls are TRBV15 and TRBJ2-5, with D perhaps assigned TRBD1 or TRBD2 (6 bases each). V shed 6 bases and J shed 2 bases, with 10 bases lying between them. Germline values: CDR1 LNHNV, CDR2 YYDKDF (reference sequence). The CDR3 is made up of 13 amino acids. The DNA for the CDR3 is TGTGCCACCAGGAGGGGGACTCAAGAGACCCAGTACTTC. Its protein is CATRRGTQETQYF.

The rearrangement links TRBV7-8 to TRBJ1-5; 8 nucleotides match TRBD1. Germline V gene lookup returns CDR1 SGHVS and CDR2 FQNEAQ. The CDR3 is 16 amino acids. J lost 6 bases, V lost 2 bases, and 9 bases had no gene match. CDR3 protein: CASSLQGAAARQPQHF. CDR3 DNA sequence: TGTGCCAGCAGCTTACAGGGGGCGGCCGCGCGTCAGCCCCAGCATTTT.

V usage is TRBV11-2 and J usage is TRBJ1-1, with D uncertain. Germline CDR1 is SGHAT and CDR2 is FQNNGV. The CDR3 is made up of 15 amino acids. Trimming pared 3 bases from V and 0 bases from J, leaving 11 bases between. DNA for the CDR3: TGTGCCAGCAGCTTTGGGAGGGATATGAACACTGAAGCTTTCTTT. This gives the protein CASSFGRDMNTEAFF.

The J gene is TRBJ2-7, the V gene TRBV6-5; no clear D gene. The length of the CDR3 is 13 residues. Trimming took off 2 bases at V and 3 bases at J, with 8 bases between the two ends. CDR1 MNHEY and CDR2 SVGAGI come from the germline V gene. CDR3 sequence (DNA): TGTGCCAGCAGTTACGGACCGAGCTACGAGCAGTACTTC. Its translation: CASSYGPSYEQYF.

The table lists this clone with a count of one. J is TRBJ2-2 and V is TRBV11-2; 10 nucleotides align to TRBD1. The CDR3 has 18 residues. Per the germline V gene, CDR1 is SGHAT and CDR2 is FQNNGV. J was trimmed by 0 bases and V by 5 bases; bases with no gene match: 9. In DNA, the CDR3 is TGTGCCAGCAGCGGCCGGGACAGGGGACACACGAACACCGGGGAGCTGTTTTTT. Amino acids: CASSGRDRGHTNTGELFF. Complete variable domain (other parts from reference TRBV11-2 and TRBJ2-2): EAGVAQSPRYKIIEKRQSVAFWCNPISGHATLYWYQQILGQGPKLLIQFQNNGVVDDSQLPKDRFSAERLKGVDSTLKIQPAKLEDSAVYLCASSGRDRGHTNTGELFFGEGSRLTVL.

This sequence joins TRBV7-9 and TRBJ2-7, with 9 bases fitting TRBD2. The CDR3 sequence is 16 residues long. J was trimmed by 5 bases and V by 1 base; bases with no gene match: 9. Per germline, CDR1 SEHNR and CDR2 FQNEAQ (reference sequence). DNA for the CDR3: TGTGCCAGCAGCTTAGTTGGTAGCGGGAGACAGAACGAGCAGTACTTC. This codes for CASSLVGSGRQNEQYF. The variable domain in full, completed from reference TRBV7-9 and TRBJ2-7, reads DTGVSQNPRHKITKRGQNVTFRCDPISEHNRLYWYRQTLGQGPEFLTYFQNEAQLEKSRLLSDRFSAERPKGSFSTLEIQRTEQGDSAMYLCASSLVGSGRQNEQYFGPGTRLTVT.

V gene TRBV5-8 combines with J gene TRBJ2-7; 7 bases match TRBD2. The germline gives CDR1 SGHTS, CDR2 YDEGEE. Trimming took 4 bases from V and 3 from J; bases not matched to a gene: 7. This CDR3 contains 14 residues. CDR3 amino acids: CASSGWRGNYEQYF. The DNA of the CDR3 is TGTGCCAGCAGCGGGTGGCGGGGGAACTACGAGCAGTACTTC.

This clone was seen only once. The genes are TRBV11-2 and TRBJ2-1; no clear D. The CDR3 is 13 residues long. Germline lookup yields CDR1 SGHAT and CDR2 FQNNGV. The V end lost 2 bases, the J end lost 7 bases, and 9 bases lay between the germline ends. The CDR3 is CASSLTSFNEQFF. Here the CDR3 DNA reads TGTGCCAGCAGCTTAACCAGTTTTAATGAGCAGTTCTTC.

V gene TRBV9 combines with J gene TRBJ1-3; D gene unclear. Germline CDR1 is SGDLS and CDR2 is YYNGEE. The V gene lost 0 bases and the J gene lost 4 bases, with 5 bases spanning the gap. This CDR3 spans 13 amino acids. CDR3 sequence: CASSVVPGNTIYF. CDR3 nucleotides: TGTGCCAGCAGCGTAGTCCCAGGAAACACCATATATTTT.

This clone was picked up one time. The rearrangement links TRBV21-1 to TRBJ2-5; TRBD1, the table's D call, was not compared with the DNA. TRBV21-1 is labeled a pseudogene. This CDR3 contains 17 residues. CDR3 loop: CASSKDGRDRVSETQYF. CDR3 bases: TGTGCCAGCAGCAAAGACGGGAGGGACAGGGTTTCAGAGACCCAGTACTTC.

The chain carries TRBV9 and TRBJ2-7, with D hard to call. CDR3 length: 15 residues. Germline-derived CDR1 and CDR2 are SGDLS and YYNGEE. Trimming removed 0 bases at V and 2 bases at J, with 12 bases between. The CDR3 reads CASSVGLIGPYEQYF. For the CDR3, the DNA is TGTGCCAGCAGCGTAGGTTTGATAGGCCCCTACGAGCAGTACTTC.

This clone was counted only a few times. The V call is TRBV7-8, the J call TRBJ2-7; D possibly corresponds to TRBD2 (6 bases). CDR1 SGHVS and CDR2 FQNEAQ come from the germline V gene. V lost 5 bases and J lost 3, with 26 bases in between. The CDR3 is 18 residues long. Here the CDR3 DNA reads TGTGCCAGCAGCCCTGAGCCCTCGAAGAGGACTAATCACTACGAGCAGTACTTC. Translating it yields CASSPEPSKRTNHYEQYF.

The V and J genes are TRBV19 and TRBJ2-7; D is undetermined. The germline V gene has CDR1 LNHDA and CDR2 SQIVND (reference sequence). CDR3 length: 13 amino acids. Trimming took off 4 bases at V and 1 base at J, with 8 bases between the two ends. CDR3 region: CASSTGPSYEQYF. The CDR3 bases are TGTGCCAGTAGTACCGGGCCGTCCTACGAGCAGTACTTC.

V usage is TRBV27 and J usage is TRBJ2-5; D is possibly TRBD2 (5 bases). CDR1 MNHEY and CDR2 SMNVEV come from the germline V gene (reference sequence). This CDR3 has 13 amino acids. The ends were cut back, 2 bases at V and 5 bases at J, with 9 bases in the middle. CDR3 sequence (DNA): TGTGCCAGCAGTTTAAGCGAGGGCGAGACCCAGTACTTC. Encoded protein: CASSLSEGETQYF.

The rearrangement joins TRBV2 to TRBJ2-6; D uncertain. CDR1 and CDR2 from the germline V gene are SNHLY and FYNNEI. The V end lost 2 bases, the J end lost 0 bases, and 5 bases lay between the germline ends. This CDR3 has 15 amino acids. The CDR3 loop is CASSERVSGANVLTF. DNA of the CDR3: TGTGCCAGCAGTGAAAGGGTCTCTGGGGCCAACGTCCTGACTTTC.

J is TRBJ2-3 and V is TRBV6-5; D might be TRBD1 (5 bases). The CDR3 sequence is 13 residues long. The ends were cut back, 7 bases at V and 2 bases at J, with 10 bases in the middle. From germline, CDR1 is MNHEY and CDR2 SVGAGI. CDR3 protein: CASKGFNTDTQYF. CDR3 bases: TGTGCCAGCAAGGGGTTTAACACAGATACGCAGTATTTT.

V gene TRBV9 combines with J gene TRBJ2-5, with 7 bases fitting TRBD2. The germline V gene has CDR1 SGDLS and CDR2 YYNGEE. This CDR3 has 14 amino acids. V shed 2 bases and J 5 bases; nucleotides not matched to a gene: 6. Here the CDR3 reads CASSVGLGSETQYF. As DNA, the CDR3 is TGTGCCAGCAGCGTCGGACTAGGATCGGAGACCCAGTACTTC. Looking up the rest from reference TRBV9 and TRBJ2-5 gives the full variable domain: DSGVTQTPKHLITATGQRVTLRCSPRSGDLSVYWYQQSLDQGLQFLIQYYNGEERAKGNILERFSAQQFPDLHSELNLSSLELGDSALYFCASSVGLGSETQYFGPGTRLLVL.

The CDR3 region is CASTVIGRAVWLIHGYTF. The CDR3, as DNA: TGTGCCAGCACCGTTATCGGGAGGGCAGTTTGGCTTATTCATGGCTACACCTTC. This chain joins TRBV2 and TRBJ1-2; D ambiguous. The CDR3 loop spans 18 amino acids. The ends were cut back, 7 bases at V and 6 bases at J, with 30 bases in the middle. Per the germline V gene, CDR1 is SNHLY and CDR2 is FYNNEI.

The V and J genes are TRBV27 and TRBJ1-5; D is ambiguous. Germline values: CDR1 MNHEY, CDR2 SMNVEV (reference sequence). This CDR3 is built from 14 residues. V lost 5 bases and J lost 2, with 10 bases in between. The CDR3: CASSSQVGNQPQHF. In DNA, the CDR3 is TGTGCCAGCAGTAGCCAGGTGGGCAATCAGCCCCAGCATTTT.

This clone was observed a few times. The chain couples TRBV5-5 to TRBJ2-7, with 7 bases fitting TRBD1. Looked up from germline, CDR1 is SGHKS and CDR2 is YYEKEE (reference sequence). There are 14 residues in the CDR3. Trimming cost V 6 bases and J 2 bases; bases outside gene matches: 8. In DNA form, the CDR3 reads TGTGCCAGCATGACCGACAGGGCGGCCTACGAGCAGTACTTC. It specifies CASMTDRAAYEQYF.

The J gene is TRBJ2-2, the V gene TRBV18; unclear D gene. Germline lookup yields CDR1 KGHSH and CDR2 LQKENI. V was clipped by 2 bases and J by 3 bases, with 10 bases between them. This CDR3 comprises 15 residues. The CDR3 reads CASSPDQAYTGELFF. CDR3 DNA: TGTGCCAGCTCACCAGACCAGGCGTACACCGGGGAGCTGTTTTTT. Using reference TRBV18 and TRBJ2-2 for the parts outside the CDR3, the full variable domain is NAGVMQNPRHLVRRRGQEARLRCSPMKGHSHVYWYRQLPEEGLKFMVYLQKENIIDESGMPKERFSAEFPKEGPSILRIQQVVRGDSAAYFCASSPDQAYTGELFFGEGSRLTVL.

The chain recombines TRBV5-1 with TRBJ1-2; D gene ambiguous. Trimming removed 0 bases at V and 4 bases at J, with 7 bases between. The length of the CDR3 is 13 residues. Germline CDR1 and CDR2: SGHRS and YFSETQ. CDR3 residues: CASSLVGSYGYTF. CDR3 sequence (DNA): TGCGCCAGCAGCTTGGTGGGGAGCTATGGCTACACCTTC.

The V call is TRBV14, the J call TRBJ1-1; maybe TRBD1 (5 bases). The CDR3 sequence is 16 residues long. With 1 base removed from V and 0 bases from J, the gap between germline ends came to 12 bases. Germline assignment: CDR1 SGHDN and CDR2 FVKESK. The DNA of the CDR3 is TGTGCCAGCAGCCAAGTACAGGTCACGATGAACACTGAAGCTTTCTTT. This encodes CASSQVQVTMNTEAFF.

By sample fraction, this clone is medium-sized. This rearrangement joins TRBV6-4 to TRBJ2-3, with 10 nucleotides matching TRBD1. Trimming removed 3 bases from V and 4 bases from J; junction bases left unmatched: 4. This CDR3 comprises 15 residues. The germline V gene has CDR1 MRHNA and CDR2 SNTAGT. The DNA for the CDR3 is TGTGCCAGCAGTGAACAGGGACAGGGGCCAGATACGCAGTATTTT. Protein sequence: CASSEQGQGPDTQYF.